These T cell receptor beta chains were read from a single sample in a study of regulatory T cells in long-lasting Graves disease. TCRdb fed the multiplex PCR reads into MiXCR, producing one record per CDR3 protein. The table shows about 290,000 distinct CDR3 sequences, with under 25% occurring only once. The material sequenced was peripheral blood mononuclear cells (PBMCs), taken when the disease was refractory, from a patient treated with antithyroid drugs. Receptors originate from a female donor with Graves disease. Both conserved end residues are part of each CDR3. The D gene is left open where the match is weak. A row's size may be missing; if present it is once, few, many or a size class.

>NA|TRBJ2-5|many|TRBV20-1
TGCAGTCCGAGGACCGGAGAGACCCAGTACTTC
CSPRTGETQYF
>TRBD2|TRBJ2-5|many|TRBV28
TGTGCCAGCCTAGGACTAGCGGGAGAAGAGACCCAGTACTTC
CASLGLAGEETQYF
>TRBD1|TRBJ1-2|many|TRBV28
TGTGCCAGCGACAGGGGCCACTATGGCTACACCTTC
CASDRGHYGYTF
>NA|TRBJ2-7|NA|TRBV4-3
TGCGCCAGCAGCCAAGCCAACTTACCCCACTACGAGCAGTACTTC
CASSQANLPHYEQYF
>NA|TRBJ1-1|few|TRBV27
TGTGCCAGCAGTTTAAACAGGGCAGCTGAAGCTTTCTTT
CASSLNRAAEAFF
>TRBD2|TRBJ2-7|many|TRBV6-2/TRBV6-3
TGTGCCAGCAGTTCACGACTAGCGGGAGTCTACGAGCAGTACTTC
CASSSRLAGVYEQYF
>NA|TRBJ1-3|few|TRBV12-5
TGTGCCAAAATACAGAACTCTGGAAACACCATATATTTT
CAKIQNSGNTIYF
>TRBD2|TRBJ2-5|many|TRBV11-2
TGTGCCAGCAGCCCACAAGCGGGAGGTCGAGAGACCCAGTACTTC
CASSPQAGGRETQYF
>TRBD1|TRBJ1-4|many|TRBV7-2
TGTGCCAGCGGCGACAGGGTCTGGGAAAAACTGTTTTTT
CASGDRVWEKLFF
>NA|TRBJ2-7|NA|TRBV20-1
TGCAGTGCTAGATACCTAGCAAGCATTAGCTCCTACGAGCAGTACTTC
CSARYLASISSYEQYF
>TRBD2|TRBJ2-7|few|TRBV7-2
TGTGCCAGCAGCTTAATGGCGGGAGGGCCGCAAGAGCAGTACTTC
CASSLMAGGPQEQYF
>NA|TRBJ1-6|many|TRBV28
TGTGCCAGCAGGGTTCTGAATTCACCCCTCCACTTT
CASRVLNSPLHF
>TRBD1|TRBJ1-2|NA|TRBV5-4
TGTGCCAGCAGCCCCCGGACAGGGGGCCTTTATGGCTACACCTTC
CASSPRTGGLYGYTF
>NA|TRBJ2-3|NA|TRBV11-2
TGTGCCAGCAGCCGGACGACAGTCACAGATACGCAGTATTTT
CASSRTTVTDTQYF
>TRBD1|TRBJ2-2|many|TRBV28
TGTGCCAGCAGTTCCTCGACAGGGCACGGGGAGCTGTTTTTT
CASSSSTGHGELFF
>NA|TRBJ1-4|many|TRBV12-3/TRBV12-4
TGTGCCAGCAGTTTAGGTCGGCAAAATGAAAAACTGTTTTTT
CASSLGRQNEKLFF
>TRBD2|TRBJ2-3|few|TRBV7-3
TGTGCCAGCAGCCTACATAGCGGGAGGGCCGGGGATACGCAGTATTTT
CASSLHSGRAGDTQYF
>TRBD1|TRBJ2-4|many|TRBV2
TGTGCCGGACAGGGGACCAAAAACATTCAGTACTTC
CAGQGTKNIQYF
>TRBD1|TRBJ2-6|many|TRBV7-2
TGTGCCAGCAGCTTACAGGGGGACCCTGGGGCCAACGTCCTGACTTTC
CASSLQGDPGANVLTF
>NA|TRBJ1-1|NA|TRBV7-9
TGTGCCAGCAGCTTAACGACCCGCTTCTGGGGGCCCTACCCTGAAGCTTTCTTT
CASSLTTRFWGPYPEAFF
>TRBD2|TRBJ2-7|many|TRBV28
TGTGCCAGCAGTGCCAGCGGGGACTACGAGCAGTACTTC
CASSASGDYEQYF
>TRBD2|TRBJ2-2|NA|TRBV27
TGTGCCAGCAGTTTAGGCCCTAGCGGGAGGGCCTATACCGGGGAGCTGTTTTTT
CASSLGPSGRAYTGELFF
>NA|TRBJ1-1|NA|TRBV7-9
TGTGCCAGCAGTCCATCCGAGGGGAACACTGAAGCTTTCTTT
CASSPSEGNTEAFF
>TRBD2|TRBJ2-7|few|TRBV6-5
TGTGCCAGCAGTTACTCGATCGGAGCGGGAGGGCTCGTCGAGCAGTACTTC
CASSYSIGAGGLVEQYF
>TRBD1|TRBJ2-7|NA|TRBV4-1
TGCGCCAGCAGCCAGAGACAGGGTATTAACGAGCAGTACTTC
CASSQRQGINEQYF
>TRBD1|TRBJ1-5|NA|TRBV6-9
TGTGCCAGCAGTTACTCTAAGGACAGGGAATTTCGTCAGCCCCAGCATTTT
CASSYSKDREFRQPQHF
>NA|TRBJ2-7|few|TRBV29-1
TGCAGCGTTAGCTTACAGGGTACCTACGAGCAGTACTTC
CSVSLQGTYEQYF